This T cell receptor beta chain is from a study of response to subunit inactivated influenza vaccine. Study-wide findings and caveats: Only a handful of new T cells, the authors suggested, are recruited with each seasonal influenza vaccination.

The V gene's germline CDR1 is MNHNS and CDR2 SASEGT. Trimming cost V 6 bases and J 5 bases; bases outside gene matches: 11. The CDR3 covers 15 residues. TCRdb passed the RT-PCR reads through MiXCR, listing each CDR3 protein once. Counted here are 860,000 or so distinct CDR3 sequences, less than 25% occurring once; the ten biggest clones make up 10% to 13%. A note on this clonotype: Its antigen is not known.

Here the sequenced sample was PBMCs from blood, taken less than 6 days after vaccination. The clonotype comes from a middle-aged man who received an inactivated influenza vaccine. The gene calls are TRBV6-1 and TRBJ2-7, with 9 bases lining up with TRBD1. The CDR3 loop is CASRSTGQGSHEQYF. DNA of the CDR3: TGTGCCAGCAGATCAACGGGACAGGGTTCCCACGAGCAGTACTTC.